This passage covers 28 T cell receptor beta chains from one sample sequenced in a study of OX40 agonist ivuxolimab in advanced cancers. Method: immunoSEQ multiplex PCR; TCRdb's copy keeps in-frame clones and lacks some. In the table there are tens of thousands of clones, roughly nine tenths of which are singletons. Source: CD4+ or CD8+ T cells sorted from blood, taken in a trial of the OX40 agonist ivuxolimab. The source of these receptors is an adult with an advanced solid tumor such as melanoma, head and neck, liver or kidney cancer.

This clone appeared a few times. The chain is built from TRBV28 and TRBJ2-1, with 12 bases fitting TRBD2. CDR1 and CDR2 (germline): MDHEN, SYDVKM. There are 15 residues in the CDR3. V was clipped by 6 bases and J by 8 bases; unmatched bases: 8. The CDR3 loop reads CASRTSGRNRDEQFF. CDR3 DNA: TGTGCCAGCAGAACTAGCGGGAGGAATAGAGATGAGCAGTTCTTC.

This sequence joins TRBV4-2 and TRBJ2-4; TRBD1 matches at 9 bases. This CDR3 is built from 14 residues. In germline, CDR1 is LGHNA, CDR2 YNFKEQ. V was clipped by 4 bases and J by 6 bases; unmatched bases: 4. This chain's CDR3 is CASSRTTGGNIQYF. The CDR3 DNA reads TGTGCCAGCAGCCGTACGACAGGGGGAAACATTCAGTACTTC.

This rearrangement joins TRBV28 to TRBJ2-1; 13 bases match TRBD2. Germline values: CDR1 MDHEN, CDR2 SYDVKM. This CDR3 has 18 residues. With V trimmed by 6 bases and J by 8 bases, 16 bases remained unmatched. The CDR3 bases are TGTGCCAGCAGCCGCCAATATGGACTAGCGGGAGTAGTGGATGAGCAGTTCTTC. Its translation is CASSRQYGLAGVVDEQFF.

This chain links TRBV10-3 with TRBJ2-1, with D perhaps matching TRBD1 (6 bases). The CDR3 is 13 residues long. V was cut by 4 bases and J by 3 bases, with 7 bases left in between. Looked up from germline, CDR1 is ENHRY and CDR2 is SYGVKD. CDR3 nucleotides: TGTGCCATCAGTGGAGGGGGCTACAATGAGCAGTTCTTC. As protein: CAISGGGYNEQFF.

This chain connects TRBV19 to TRBJ1-5, with D uncertain. Between the trimmed V and J ends, which lost 3 bases and 2 bases, there was a span of 11 bases. The CDR3 is made up of 15 amino acids. CDR1 and CDR2 (germline): LNHDA, SQIVND (reference sequence). CDR3 in amino acids: CASSMQNLRNQPQHF. The DNA for the CDR3 is TGTGCCAGTAGTATGCAGAATCTTCGCAATCAGCCCCAGCATTTT.

The chain links TRBV10-3 to TRBJ2-1, with unresolved D. The CDR3 totals 14 residues. The V end was cut by 4 bases, the J end by 3 bases, with 10 bases between. Germline V gives CDR1 ENHRY, CDR2 SYGVKD. In DNA, the CDR3 is TGTGCCATCAGTGTAACAGCAGACTACAATGAGCAGTTCTTC. It codes for CAISVTADYNEQFF.

The CDR3 DNA reads as TGTGCCAGCAGGGAGGACAGGGGGCTGTACTATGGCTACACCTTC. This sequence encodes CASREDRGLYYGYTF. The rearrangement links TRBV2 to TRBJ1-2; 11 nucleotides agree with TRBD1. J lost 3 bases, V lost 6 bases, and 6 bases had no gene match. The CDR3 is 15 residues long. From germline, CDR1 is SNHLY and CDR2 FYNNEI.

The chain combines TRBV5-5 with TRBJ1-1; D unresolved. Trimming removed 4 bases from V and 3 bases from J, with 10 bases in between. Germline V lookup: CDR1 SGHKS, CDR2 YYEKEE (reference sequence). The CDR3 is 13 residues long. The CDR3 DNA follows: TGTGCCAGCAGCACGGGCCCGGACACTGAAGCTTTCTTT. Protein product: CASSTGPDTEAFF.

This chain joins TRBV10-3 and TRBJ2-1, with 10 nucleotides matching TRBD1. Germline CDR1 and CDR2: ENHRY and SYGVKD. CDR3 length: 16 residues. V shed 0 bases and J 6 bases; nucleotides not matched to a gene: 5. CDR3 in DNA: TGTGCCATCAGTGAGTCGACGGGACAGGGGTCCAATGAGCAGTTCTTC. Protein sequence: CAISESTGQGSNEQFF.

This chain links TRBV5-2 with TRBJ1-2; the table assigns TRBD1, which was not confirmed against the DNA. TRBV5-2 constitutes a pseudogene. This CDR3 is built from 16 residues. In DNA, the CDR3 is TGTGCCAGCAGCAAGACACTAGGACAGTTGGACTATGGCTACACCTTC. As protein: CASSKTLGQLDYGYTF.

The J gene is TRBJ2-1, the V gene TRBV6-4; tentative D call: TRBD2 (5 bases). The V gene's germline CDR1 is MRHNA and CDR2 SNTAGT. This CDR3 is built from 14 residues. V lost 4 bases and J 2 bases, leaving 9 bases between the germline ends. CDR3 in DNA: TGTGCCAGCAGTGTCGGGGTAACCTACAATGAGCAGTTCTTC. Encoded protein: CASSVGVTYNEQFF.

This sequence joins TRBV6-5 and TRBJ2-7, with D unresolved. The CDR3 runs 11 residues. CDR1 is MNHEY, CDR2 SVGAGI, per germline. V was pared by 8 bases and J by 2 bases, with 7 bases between. CDR3: CASGSAYEQYF. CDR3 in DNA: TGTGCCAGCGGATCGGCCTACGAGCAGTACTTC.

This chain connects TRBV6-1 to TRBJ2-7; 8 nucleotides agree with TRBD1. Germline CDR1 is MNHNS and CDR2 is SASEGT. V trimming: 4 bases; J trimming: 6 bases; junction bases outside the gene matches: 8. The CDR3 extends over 14 amino acids. The CDR3 DNA reads TGTGCCAGCAGTGTGACCGGGACAGGTGGCGAGCAGTACTTC. Amino acid sequence: CASSVTGTGGEQYF.

V and J are TRBV9 and TRBJ2-2, with TRBD2 as a possible D gene (6 bases). Germline loops: CDR1 SGDLS, CDR2 YYNGEE. This CDR3 comprises 14 residues. V was shortened by 0 bases and J by 5 bases, with 8 bases between the two germline ends. CDR3 sequence reads: CASSVEGGTGELFF. The CDR3 DNA reads TGTGCCAGCAGCGTAGAAGGAGGGACCGGGGAGCTGTTTTTT.

V and J are TRBV19 and TRBJ2-4; 8 nucleotides line up with TRBD1. Trimming at V came to 1 base and at J to 5 bases, leaving 1 base not matched to a gene. The CDR3 is 14 amino acids. Germline assignment: CDR1 LNHDA and CDR2 SQIVND (reference sequence). CDR3 nucleotide sequence: TGTGCCAGTAGTATAGCAGGGGGCGAAAACATTCAGTACTTC. Protein: CASSIAGGENIQYF.

The gene calls are TRBV5-1 and TRBJ2-2; TRBD1 aligns across 12 bases. The CDR3 has 17 residues. J gave up 6 bases and V 0 bases, and 6 bases lay outside the gene matches. CDR1 and CDR2 from the germline V gene are SGHRS and YFSETQ. The DNA for the CDR3 is TGCGCCAGCAGCTTGGTAGCGGGACAGGGGGCAGCCGGGGAGCTGTTTTTT. It is translated as CASSLVAGQGAAGELFF. The variable domain in full, completed from reference TRBV5-1 and TRBJ2-2, reads KAGVTQTPRYLIKTRGQQVTLSCSPISGHRSVSWYQQTPGQGLQFLFEYFSETQRNKGNFPGRFSGRQFSNSRSEMNVSTLELGDSALYLCASSLVAGQGAAGELFFGEGSRLTVL.

The J gene is TRBJ1-1, the V gene TRBV5-6, with D possibly TRBD1 on 6 matching bases. Looked up from germline, CDR1 is SGHDT and CDR2 is YYEEEE. The CDR3 runs to 14 residues. The V end lost 3 bases, the J end lost 1 base, and 10 bases lay between the germline ends. CDR3 nucleotides: TGTGCCAGCAGCTCTGCAGGGGCGAACACTGAAGCTTTCTTT. Translation gives CASSSAGANTEAFF.

The chain uses TRBV4-1 and TRBJ2-7; no clear D gene. This CDR3 has 16 residues. From germline, CDR1 is MGHRA and CDR2 YSYEKL. V was cut by 1 base and J by 3 bases, with 16 bases left in between. CDR3 in amino acids: CASSQVQAIGLYEQYF. CDR3 sequence (DNA): TGCGCCAGCAGCCAAGTTCAGGCTATTGGCCTCTACGAGCAGTACTTC.

The V gene is TRBV11-2, the J gene TRBJ2-7, with a tentative D call TRBD2 (5 bases). V was shortened by 5 bases and J by 3 bases, with 23 bases between the two germline ends. Germline CDR1 is SGHAT and CDR2 is FQNNGV. The CDR3 consists of 17 residues. The DNA of the CDR3 is TGTGCCAGCAGCCCTCGGTGGGCCAGGAGAGGAGGCTACGAGCAGTACTTC. This codes for CASSPRWARRGGYEQYF.

The V call is TRBV29-1, the J call TRBJ1-1; D unclear. The CDR3 consists of 13 residues. With 2 bases removed from V and 0 bases from J, the gap between germline ends came to 7 bases. Germline CDR1 is SQVTM and CDR2 is ANQGSEA. The CDR3 is CSVESQMNTEAFF. The CDR3 DNA reads as TGCAGCGTTGAATCACAGATGAACACTGAAGCTTTCTTT.

V usage is TRBV27 and J usage is TRBJ2-7; 11 bases map to TRBD2. CDR3 length: 15 residues. From germline, CDR1 is MNHEY and CDR2 SMNVEV (reference sequence). With V trimmed by 5 bases and J by 4 bases, 7 bases remained unmatched. CDR3 DNA: TGTGCCAGCAGTCTCAGAACTAGCGGGGGTTACGAGCAGTACTTC. Translation gives CASSLRTSGGYEQYF.

The chain links TRBV7-6 to TRBJ2-7, with D possibly being TRBD2 (5 bases). This CDR3 contains 14 residues. In germline, CDR1 is SGHVS, CDR2 FNYEAQ. V lost 3 bases and J 3 bases, leaving 12 bases between the germline ends. The chain's CDR3 is CASSLAGGDYEQYF. CDR3 nucleotide sequence: TGTGCCAGCAGCTTGGCGGGCGGAGACTACGAGCAGTACTTC.

This rearrangement joins TRBV5-1 to TRBJ2-5; D perhaps matches TRBD1 (6 bases). CDR1 and CDR2 (germline): SGHRS, YFSETQ. Trimming removed 4 bases from V and 2 bases from J, with 18 bases in between. The CDR3 covers 16 residues. The CDR3 loop reads CASSLRPLGGQETQYF. The CDR3, as DNA: TGCGCCAGCAGCCTAAGACCTTTAGGGGGTCAAGAGACCCAGTACTTC.

This sequence joins TRBV30 and TRBJ2-1; possibly TRBD1 for D (5 bases). Germline V lookup: CDR1 GTSNPN, CDR2 SVGIG (reference sequence). This CDR3 is built from 13 residues. The ends were cut back, 4 bases at V and 3 bases at J, with 10 bases in the middle. The CDR3 loop is CAWTSRGYNEQFF. The DNA for the CDR3 is TGTGCCTGGACTTCAAGGGGCTACAATGAGCAGTTCTTC.

V is TRBV18 and J is TRBJ1-3; 8 nucleotides agree with TRBD1. Germline V gene lookup returns CDR1 KGHSH and CDR2 LQKENI. The V and J ends lost 1 base and 1 base, in that order; junction bases with no gene match: 6. The CDR3 runs to 17 residues. The CDR3 region has the DNA TGTGCCAGCTCACCACAAACCAGGGGGCAATCTGGAAACACCATATATTTT. As protein: CASSPQTRGQSGNTIYF. Filled out from reference TRBV18 and TRBJ1-3, the complete variable domain reads NAGVMQNPRHLVRRRGQEARLRCSPMKGHSHVYWYRQLPEEGLKFMVYLQKENIIDESGMPKERFSAEFPKEGPSILRIQQVVRGDSAAYFCASSPQTRGQSGNTIYFGEGSWLTVV.

The rearrangement joins TRBV5-4 to TRBJ1-2; a weak D match, TRBD1 (6 bases). Germline assignment: CDR1 SGHNT and CDR2 YYREEE (reference sequence). The CDR3 covers 14 residues. V lost 2 bases and J 10 bases, leaving 18 bases between the germline ends. The DNA for the CDR3 is TGTGCCAGCAGCTTAGGACAGCGCCCGGAGGCCTACACCTTC. Translating it yields CASSLGQRPEAYTF.

The genes are TRBV9 and TRBJ1-3, with D possibly being TRBD1 (6 bases). Trimming shortened V by 0 bases and J by 9 bases, and 13 bases separated the two germline ends. Looked up from germline, CDR1 is SGDLS and CDR2 is YYNGEE. This CDR3 has 14 amino acids. In DNA form, the CDR3 reads TGTGCCAGCAGCGTAGAGGGGGGAGGCCGCACCATATATTTT. It yields the protein CASSVEGGGRTIYF.

CDR3 sequence: CASSNQGLAGGTGELFF. The CDR3 bases are TGTGCCAGTAGTAACCAGGGACTAGCGGGAGGGACCGGGGAGCTGTTTTTT. V and J are TRBV19 and TRBJ2-2; 16 bases map to TRBD2. Germline CDR1 is LNHDA and CDR2 is SQIVND (reference sequence). Trimming took 4 bases from V and 5 from J; bases not matched to a gene: 4. This CDR3 region has 17 residues.